One and the same sample provided the 10 T cell receptor beta chains below, sequenced in a study of shared T cell receptors in the human thymus. The repertoire was sequenced with immunoSEQ multiplex PCR; TCRdb's copy has only in-frame clones and lacks some. The table shows some 660,000 clones, with over 75% occurring only once. These sequences were also reported in another study, on human thymus T cells.

Sequencing input: thymocytes. These receptors were obtained from a boy younger than two with a congenital heart defect.

The chain joins TRBV9 to TRBJ2-7; 7 nucleotides line up with TRBD2. CDR1 and CDR2 (germline): SGDLS, YYNGEE. The CDR3 spans 16 residues. The V segment lost 0 bases and the J segment 0 bases; nucleotides outside the gene matches: 6. The CDR3 bases are TGTGCCAGCAGCGTAGTAGCGGGCCTTGACTCCTACGAGCAGTACTTC. It specifies CASSVVAGLDSYEQYF.

The chain carries TRBV7-2 and TRBJ2-1; TRBD2 is a possible D gene (6 bases). The CDR3 has 17 residues. Germline V gene sequence: CDR1 SGHTA, CDR2 FQGNSA. V was trimmed by 1 base and J by 8 bases, leaving 21 bases between them. The CDR3, as DNA: TGTGCCAGCAGCTTAGGACGGGGGAAACCCCCCGGAGATGAGCAGTTCTTC. Residues: CASSLGRGKPPGDEQFF.

The rearrangement joins TRBV28 to TRBJ1-1; no definite D call. Germline V gene sequence: CDR1 MDHEN, CDR2 SYDVKM. The V end was cut by 6 bases, the J end by 3 bases, with 8 bases between. The CDR3 covers 12 residues. The CDR3 DNA reads TGTGCCAGCAGCGGCGAGGACACTGAAGCTTTCTTT. It is translated as CASSGEDTEAFF.

In DNA, the CDR3 is TGCAGCGTTGAACGAGGGCCTGACACTGAAGCTTTCTTT. Protein: CSVERGPDTEAFF. The chain uses TRBV29-1 and TRBJ1-1; D call uncertain. The germline gives CDR1 SQVTM, CDR2 ANQGSEA. There are 13 residues in the CDR3. V dropped 2 bases and J dropped 3 bases, with 10 bases sitting between them.

J is TRBJ2-5 and V is TRBV5-1; TRBD2 agrees at 7 bases. This CDR3 is 13 amino acids long. The V gene's germline CDR1 is SGHRS and CDR2 YFSETQ. Losses at the gene ends were 2 bases for V and 4 bases for J; bases not matched to a gene: 2. The CDR3 reads CASSLLAIETQYF. In DNA, the CDR3 is TGCGCCAGCAGCTTACTAGCGATAGAGACCCAGTACTTC. The full variable domain, rest sourced from reference TRBV5-1 and TRBJ2-5, is KAGVTQTPRYLIKTRGQQVTLSCSPISGHRSVSWYQQTPGQGLQFLFEYFSETQRNKGNFPGRFSGRQFSNSRSEMNVSTLELGDSALYLCASSLLAIETQYFGPGTRLLVL.

This chain uses TRBV4-1 with TRBJ2-6; 9 nucleotides line up with TRBD1. Germline V gives CDR1 MGHRA, CDR2 YSYEKL. This CDR3 comprises 18 residues. Germline trimming cut 3 bases from V and 1 base from J; bases unmatched to any gene: 7. Here the CDR3 reads CASSHQTGTGSGANVLTF. The CDR3, as DNA: TGCGCCAGCAGCCATCAAACCGGGACAGGGTCTGGGGCCAACGTCCTGACTTTC.

The V gene is TRBV10-3, the J gene TRBJ2-2; 7 bases map to TRBD1. The junction had 4 bases not matched to a gene; V was cut back by 2 bases and J by 1 base. The CDR3 is made up of 16 amino acids. Germline assignment: CDR1 ENHRY and CDR2 SYGVKD. CDR3 in amino acids: CAISERRTGNTGELFF. CDR3 bases: TGTGCCATCAGTGAGCGCCGGACAGGGAACACCGGGGAGCTGTTTTTT.

The chain uses TRBV5-4 and TRBJ2-7, with TRBD2 matching over 9 bases. This CDR3 spans 14 amino acids. V lost 0 bases to trimming and J lost 6 bases; unmatched junction nucleotides: 4. Per the germline V gene, CDR1 is SGHNT and CDR2 is YYREEE (reference sequence). Here the CDR3 DNA reads TGTGCCAGCAGCTTGGTAGCGGGAGATCCCGAGCAGTACTTC. Translated, it gives CASSLVAGDPEQYF.

This clone was observed a single time. The genes are TRBV6-6 and TRBJ2-5, with D possibly TRBD1 on 5 matching bases. Judging by the DNA end, TRBJ2-7 fits better; the J call may be wrong. The CDR3 is made up of 14 amino acids. CDR1 and CDR2 from the germline V gene are MNHNY and SVGAGI (reference sequence). CDR3 nucleotides: TGTGCCAGCAGTTCCAGGGCCCGCTCCTACGAGCAGTACTTC. It translates to CASSSRARSYEQYF.

This clone was seen just once. The genes are TRBV14 and TRBJ1-1, with D possibly matching TRBD1 (6 bases). CDR1 SGHDN and CDR2 FVKESK come from the germline V gene. The V end lost 4 bases, the J end lost 2 bases, and 14 bases lay between the germline ends. This CDR3 contains 15 residues. CDR3 in amino acids: CASSLGRGGNTEAFF. The CDR3 nucleotides are TGTGCCAGCAGCCTTGGAAGGGGGGGAAACACTGAAGCTTTCTTT.